This T cell receptor (beta chain) was obtained from a study of control samples from healthy donors and cancer patients. Some clones are missing from TCRdb's copy, which holds only in-frame ones; the method was immunoSEQ multiplex PCR. The sample yields roughly 55,000 clones, 88% seen once. Germline V gene data show CDR1 as SNHLY and CDR2 as FYNNEI. The V and J ends lost 1 base and 4 bases respectively, with 11 bases between them. This CDR3 has 15 residues. The sequenced material came from blood. The receptor's source is a man between 50 and 59 years old in good health. This sequence joins TRBV2 and TRBJ1-5; TRBD1 is a possible D gene (6 bases). This chain's CDR3 is CASSEEAGANQPQHF. DNA of the CDR3: TGTGCCAGCAGTGAAGAGGCAGGGGCAAATCAGCCCCAGCATTTT.